This TCR beta chain was captured in a study of blood T cell repertoires in COVID-19. Study overall: Acute and convalescent COVID-19 specimens originated in the United States, Italy and Spain. Sources were T cells, B-cell-depleted T cells, or PBMCs; the material itself was cDNA or gDNA.

About this clone: Other DNA sequences within the sample encode an identical CDR3.

Original handling: Amplification with reference gene primers provided the estimates of nucleated cell counts. Generated by immunoSEQ multiplex PCR, the TCRdb table keeps only in-frame clones and is missing some. Clone size and the V and J calls come from that table; the DNA yielded D and trimming. The table records roughly 150,000 clones, around nine tenths of them present only once. The material sequenced was peripheral blood. The source is a human donor in a cohort sampled during active COVID-19.

The CDR3 nucleotides are TGTGCCAGTACCCCCCGGGACAGCTCCTACAATGAGCAGTTCTTC. Encoded protein: CASTPRDSSYNEQFF. J is TRBJ2-1 and V is TRBV19; 7 bases are shared with TRBD1. The CDR3 runs to 15 residues. Germline V gene sequence: CDR1 LNHDA, CDR2 SQIVND (reference sequence). Trimming at V came to 7 bases and at J to 0 bases, leaving 6 bases not matched to a gene. The whole variable domain, filled in from reference TRBV19 and TRBJ2-1, reads DGGITQSPKYLFRKEGQNVTLSCEQNLNHDAMYWYRQDPGQGLRLIYYSQIVNDFQKGDIAEGYSVSREKKESFPLTVTSAQKNPTAFYLCASTPRDSSYNEQFFGPGTRLTVL.